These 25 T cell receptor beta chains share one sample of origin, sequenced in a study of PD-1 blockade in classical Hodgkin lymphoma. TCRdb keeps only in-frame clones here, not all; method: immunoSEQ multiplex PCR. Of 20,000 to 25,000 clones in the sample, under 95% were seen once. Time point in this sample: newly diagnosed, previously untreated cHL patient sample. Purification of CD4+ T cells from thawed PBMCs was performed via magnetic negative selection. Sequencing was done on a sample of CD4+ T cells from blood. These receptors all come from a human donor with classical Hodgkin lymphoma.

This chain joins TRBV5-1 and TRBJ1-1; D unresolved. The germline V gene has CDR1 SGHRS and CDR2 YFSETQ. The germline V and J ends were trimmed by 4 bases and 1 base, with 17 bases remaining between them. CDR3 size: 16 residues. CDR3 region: CASSPLITGGNTEAFF. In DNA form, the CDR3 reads TGCGCCAGCAGCCCTCTTATTACGGGAGGGAACACTGAAGCTTTCTTT. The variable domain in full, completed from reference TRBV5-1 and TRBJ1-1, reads KAGVTQTPRYLIKTRGQQVTLSCSPISGHRSVSWYQQTPGQGLQFLFEYFSETQRNKGNFPGRFSGRQFSNSRSEMNVSTLELGDSALYLCASSPLITGGNTEAFFGQGTRLTVV.

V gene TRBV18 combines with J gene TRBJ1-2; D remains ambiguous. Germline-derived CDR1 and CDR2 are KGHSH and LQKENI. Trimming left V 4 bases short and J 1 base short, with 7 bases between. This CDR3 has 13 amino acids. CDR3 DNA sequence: TGTGCCAGCTCACGGGATGATAACTATGGCTACACCTTC. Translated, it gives CASSRDDNYGYTF. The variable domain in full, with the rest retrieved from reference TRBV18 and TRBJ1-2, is NAGVMQNPRHLVRRRGQEARLRCSPMKGHSHVYWYRQLPEEGLKFMVYLQKENIIDESGMPKERFSAEFPKEGPSILRIQQVVRGDSAAYFCASSRDDNYGYTFGSGTRLTVV.

The CDR3 reads CASGQGENIQYF. CDR3 DNA: TGTGCCTCGGGACAGGGCGAAAACATTCAGTACTTC. This chain links TRBV30 with TRBJ2-4; 9 bases are shared with TRBD1. Germline V lookup: CDR1 GTSNPN, CDR2 SVGIG (reference sequence). The V and J ends lost 7 bases and 5 bases, in that order; junction bases with no gene match: 3. This CDR3 contains 12 residues.

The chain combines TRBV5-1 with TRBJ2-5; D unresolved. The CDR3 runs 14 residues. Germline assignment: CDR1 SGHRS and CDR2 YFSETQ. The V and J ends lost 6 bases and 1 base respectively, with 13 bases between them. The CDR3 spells CASIESPAQETQYF. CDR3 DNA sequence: TGCGCCAGCATCGAGAGCCCCGCCCAAGAGACCCAGTACTTC.

CDR3 sequence: CASSTEGEAFF. DNA of the CDR3: TGTGCCAGCAGTACCGAGGGTGAAGCTTTCTTT. The chain has TRBV6-5 and TRBJ1-1; unclear D gene. V was trimmed by 5 bases and J by 7 bases, leaving 8 bases between them. CDR1 is MNHEY, CDR2 SVGAGI, per germline. This CDR3 is built from 11 residues.

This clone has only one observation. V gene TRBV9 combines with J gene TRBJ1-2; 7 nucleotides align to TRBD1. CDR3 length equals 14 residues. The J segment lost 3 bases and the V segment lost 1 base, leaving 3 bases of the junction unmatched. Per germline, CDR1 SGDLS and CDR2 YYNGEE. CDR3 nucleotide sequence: TGTGCCAGCAGCGTAACAGACAGGGACTATGGCTACACCTTC. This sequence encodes CASSVTDRDYGYTF.

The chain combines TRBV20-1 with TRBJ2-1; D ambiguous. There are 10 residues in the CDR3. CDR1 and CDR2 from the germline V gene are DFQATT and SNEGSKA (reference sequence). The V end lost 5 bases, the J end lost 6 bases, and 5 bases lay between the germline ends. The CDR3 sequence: CSAEANEQFF. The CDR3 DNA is TGCAGTGCTGAAGCCAATGAGCAGTTCTTC.

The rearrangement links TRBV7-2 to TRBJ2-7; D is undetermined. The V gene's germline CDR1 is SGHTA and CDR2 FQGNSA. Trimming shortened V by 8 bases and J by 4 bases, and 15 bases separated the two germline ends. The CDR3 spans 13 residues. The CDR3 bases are TGTGCCAGCTCCGGTGGAAATAGATACGAGCAGTACTTC. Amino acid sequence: CASSGGNRYEQYF.

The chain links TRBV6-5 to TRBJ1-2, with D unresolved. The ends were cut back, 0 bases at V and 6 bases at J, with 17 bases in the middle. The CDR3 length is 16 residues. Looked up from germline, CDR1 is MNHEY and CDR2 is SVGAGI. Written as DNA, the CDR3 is TGTGCCAGCAGTTACTCTTCGGGAAGACGTGCGAATGGCTACACCTTC. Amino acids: CASSYSSGRRANGYTF.

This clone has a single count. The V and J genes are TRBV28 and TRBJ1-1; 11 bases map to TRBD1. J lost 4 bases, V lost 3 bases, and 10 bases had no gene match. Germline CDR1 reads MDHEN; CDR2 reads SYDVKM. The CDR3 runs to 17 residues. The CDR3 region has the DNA TGTGCCAGCAGTTTGATCAGGACAGGGGGCTTGAGCACTGAAGCTTTCTTT. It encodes CASSLIRTGGLSTEAFF. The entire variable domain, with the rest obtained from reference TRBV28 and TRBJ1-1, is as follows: DVKVTQSSRYLVKRTGEKVFLECVQDMDHENMFWYRQDPGLGLRLIYFSYDVKMKEKGDIPEGYSVSREKKERFSLILESASTNQTSMYLCASSLIRTGGLSTEAFFGQGTRLTVV.

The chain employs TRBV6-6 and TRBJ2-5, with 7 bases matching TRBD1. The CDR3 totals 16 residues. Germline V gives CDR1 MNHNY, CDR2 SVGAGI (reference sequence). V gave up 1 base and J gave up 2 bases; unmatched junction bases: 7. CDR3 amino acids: CASSYFTGAKQETQYF. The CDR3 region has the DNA TGTGCCAGCAGTTACTTCACAGGGGCCAAACAAGAGACCCAGTACTTC.

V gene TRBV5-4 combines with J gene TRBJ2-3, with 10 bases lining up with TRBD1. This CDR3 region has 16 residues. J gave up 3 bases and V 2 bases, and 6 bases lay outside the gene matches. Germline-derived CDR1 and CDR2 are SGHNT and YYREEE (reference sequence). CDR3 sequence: CASSFDRGRITDTQYF. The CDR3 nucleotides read TGTGCCAGCAGCTTCGACAGGGGGCGAATAACAGATACGCAGTATTTT.

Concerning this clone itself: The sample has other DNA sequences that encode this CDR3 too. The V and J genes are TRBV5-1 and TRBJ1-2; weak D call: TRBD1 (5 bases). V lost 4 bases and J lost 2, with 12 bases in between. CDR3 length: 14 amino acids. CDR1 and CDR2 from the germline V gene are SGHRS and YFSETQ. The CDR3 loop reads CASSRDGGNYGYTF. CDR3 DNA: TGCGCCAGCAGCCGGGACGGGGGGAACTATGGCTACACCTTC.

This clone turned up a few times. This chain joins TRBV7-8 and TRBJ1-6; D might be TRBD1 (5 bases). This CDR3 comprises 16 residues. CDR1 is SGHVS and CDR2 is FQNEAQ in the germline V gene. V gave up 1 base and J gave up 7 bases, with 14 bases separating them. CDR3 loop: CASSLGQGVQNSPLHF. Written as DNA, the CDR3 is TGTGCCAGCAGCTTAGGGCAGGGAGTCCAAAATTCACCCCTCCACTTT. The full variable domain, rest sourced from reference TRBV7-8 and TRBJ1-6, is GAGVSQSPRYKVAKRGQDVALRCDPISGHVSLFWYQQALGQGPEFLTYFQNEAQLDKSGLPSDRFFAERPEGSVSTLKIQRTQQEDSAVYLCASSLGQGVQNSPLHFGNGTRLTVT.

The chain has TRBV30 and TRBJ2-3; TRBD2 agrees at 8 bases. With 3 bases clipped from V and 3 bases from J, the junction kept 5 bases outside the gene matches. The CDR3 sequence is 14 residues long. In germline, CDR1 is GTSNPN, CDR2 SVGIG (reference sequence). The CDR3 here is CAWRPGLGTDTQYF. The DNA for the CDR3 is TGTGCCTGGAGGCCGGGACTAGGAACAGATACGCAGTATTTT.

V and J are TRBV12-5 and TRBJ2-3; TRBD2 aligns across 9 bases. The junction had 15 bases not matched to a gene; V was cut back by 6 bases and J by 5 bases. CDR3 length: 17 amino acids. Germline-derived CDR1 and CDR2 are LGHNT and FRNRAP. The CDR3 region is CASGPRGGGGAGDTQYF. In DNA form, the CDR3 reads TGTGCTAGTGGCCCCCGGGGCGGCGGGGGGGCGGGAGATACGCAGTATTTT.

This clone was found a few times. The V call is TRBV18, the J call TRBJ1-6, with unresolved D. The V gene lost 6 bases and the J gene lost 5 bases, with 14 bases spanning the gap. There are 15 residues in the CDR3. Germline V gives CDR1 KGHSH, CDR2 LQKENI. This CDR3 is CASSSGTADNSPLHF. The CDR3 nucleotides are TGTGCCAGCTCCTCGGGAACGGCAGATAATTCACCCCTCCACTTT.

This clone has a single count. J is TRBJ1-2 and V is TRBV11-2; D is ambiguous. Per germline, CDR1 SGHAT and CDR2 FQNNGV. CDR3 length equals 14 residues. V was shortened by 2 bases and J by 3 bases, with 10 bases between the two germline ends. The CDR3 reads CASSLINSYYGYTF. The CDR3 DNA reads TGTGCCAGCAGCTTAATAAACAGCTACTATGGCTACACCTTC.

The DNA of the CDR3 is TGTGCCAGCAGCTTAGTATGGTTGTACCAAGAGACCCAGTACTTC. Protein product: CASSLVWLYQETQYF. This chain connects TRBV7-2 to TRBJ2-5; no clear D. Trimming removed 1 base from V and 0 bases from J, with 9 bases in between. The CDR3 has 15 amino acids. The germline CDR1 and CDR2 sequences are SGHTA and FQGNSA.

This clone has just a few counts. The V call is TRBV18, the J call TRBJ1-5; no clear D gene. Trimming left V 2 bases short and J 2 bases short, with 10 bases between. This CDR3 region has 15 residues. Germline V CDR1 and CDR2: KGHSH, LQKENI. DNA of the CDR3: TGTGCCAGCTCACCATCCGGGCTCCGCAATCAGCCCCAGCATTTT. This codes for CASSPSGLRNQPQHF. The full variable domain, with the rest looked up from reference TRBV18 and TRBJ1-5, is NAGVMQNPRHLVRRRGQEARLRCSPMKGHSHVYWYRQLPEEGLKFMVYLQKENIIDESGMPKERFSAEFPKEGPSILRIQQVVRGDSAAYFCASSPSGLRNQPQHFGDGTRLSIL.

CDR3 loop: CASSLAGTGANNEQFF. CDR3 DNA: TGCGCCAGCAGCTTGGCCGGGACGGGGGCCAACAATGAGCAGTTCTTC. The chain recombines TRBV5-1 with TRBJ2-1; perhaps D is TRBD1 or TRBD2 (6 bases each). V lost 0 bases and J lost 5, with 15 bases in between. Germline values: CDR1 SGHRS, CDR2 YFSETQ. There are 16 residues in the CDR3.

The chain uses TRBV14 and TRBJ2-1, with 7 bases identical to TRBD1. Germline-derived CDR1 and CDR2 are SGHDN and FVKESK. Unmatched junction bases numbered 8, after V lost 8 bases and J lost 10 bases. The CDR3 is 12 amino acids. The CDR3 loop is CASGDRVREQFF. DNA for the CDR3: TGTGCCAGCGGAGACAGGGTTCGGGAGCAGTTCTTC.

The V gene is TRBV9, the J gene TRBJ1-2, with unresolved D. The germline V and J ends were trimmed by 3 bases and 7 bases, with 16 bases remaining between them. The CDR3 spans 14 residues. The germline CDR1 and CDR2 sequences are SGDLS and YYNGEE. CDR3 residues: CASSADRSPGGYTF. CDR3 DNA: TGTGCCAGCAGCGCTGACCGAAGCCCCGGTGGCTACACCTTC.

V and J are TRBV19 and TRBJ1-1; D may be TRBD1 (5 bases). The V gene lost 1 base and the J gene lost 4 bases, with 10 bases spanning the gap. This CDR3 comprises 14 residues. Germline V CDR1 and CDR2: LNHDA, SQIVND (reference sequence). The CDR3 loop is CASSIGREATEAFF. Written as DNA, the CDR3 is TGTGCCAGTAGTATAGGCAGGGAGGCCACTGAAGCTTTCTTT. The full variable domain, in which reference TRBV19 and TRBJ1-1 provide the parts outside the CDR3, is DGGITQSPKYLFRKEGQNVTLSCEQNLNHDAMYWYRQDPGQGLRLIYYSQIVNDFQKGDIAEGYSVSREKKESFPLTVTSAQKNPTAFYLCASSIGREATEAFFGQGTRLTVV.

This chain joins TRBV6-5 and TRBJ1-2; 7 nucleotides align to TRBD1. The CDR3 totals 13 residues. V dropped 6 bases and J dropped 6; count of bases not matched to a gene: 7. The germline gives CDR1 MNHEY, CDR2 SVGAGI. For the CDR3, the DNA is TGTGCCAGCAGCCAGGGGGGTGCGGATGGCTACACCTTC. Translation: CASSQGGADGYTF.